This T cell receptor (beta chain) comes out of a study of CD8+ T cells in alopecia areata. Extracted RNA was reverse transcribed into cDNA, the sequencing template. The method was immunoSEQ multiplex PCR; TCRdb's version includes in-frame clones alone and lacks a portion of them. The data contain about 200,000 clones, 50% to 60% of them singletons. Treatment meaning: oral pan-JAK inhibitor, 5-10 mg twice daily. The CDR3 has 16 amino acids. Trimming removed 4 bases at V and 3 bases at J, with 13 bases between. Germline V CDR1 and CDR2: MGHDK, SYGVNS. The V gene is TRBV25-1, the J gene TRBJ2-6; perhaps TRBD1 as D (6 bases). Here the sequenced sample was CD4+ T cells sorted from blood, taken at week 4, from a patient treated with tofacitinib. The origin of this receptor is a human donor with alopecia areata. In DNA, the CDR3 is TGTGCCAGCAGTGGGTTCAGGGGTTTTGGGGCCAACGTCCTGACTTTC. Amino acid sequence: CASSGFRGFGANVLTF.